Below are 27 T cell receptor beta chains sequenced from a single sample in a study of cytomegalovirus exposure and HLA in healthy donors (dated by TCRdb to about 2017). Libraries were prepared through the immunoSEQ multiplex PCR assay. A mixture of 60 forward primers for TCR Vbeta segments and 13 reverse primers for TCR Jbeta segments was used in the multiplex PCR. TCRdb retrieved this table from immuneACCESS and kept in-frame rearrangements only. Not all clones are present; in checked studies, unresolved V genes account for under half, and no reason is known for the remainder. For this sample there are around 160,000 clones; approximately 79% appear just once. The ten largest clones take up over 12% of the sample. The sample consisted of PBMCs. The source of these receptors is a man in his fifties or sixties in good health and CMV-seropositive.

The chain employs TRBV28 and TRBJ2-7; 11 positions agree with TRBD1. This CDR3 is built from 14 residues. Germline V lookup: CDR1 MDHEN, CDR2 SYDVKM. Trimming at V came to 6 bases and at J to 3 bases, leaving 4 bases not matched to a gene. CDR3 nucleotides: TGTGCCAGCAGGTCCGGGACAGGGGGCTACGAGCAGTACTTC. It codes for CASRSGTGGYEQYF.

The J gene is TRBJ1-5, the V gene TRBV16; D gene uncertain. There are 13 residues in the CDR3. The germline V gene encodes CDR1 KGHSY and CDR2 FQNENV. V was pared by 2 bases and J by 3 bases, with 5 bases between. The CDR3 region is CASSQGSNQPQHF. Here the CDR3 DNA reads TGTGCCAGCAGCCAAGGCTCCAATCAGCCCCAGCATTTT.

The chain carries TRBV4-3 and TRBJ2-7, with a weak D call TRBD1 (6 bases). The CDR3 sequence is 17 residues long. The germline V gene encodes CDR1 LGHNA and CDR2 YSLEER. V gave up 0 bases and J gave up 1 base, with 16 bases separating them. The CDR3 is CASSQDLAGAKSYEQYF. The CDR3, as DNA: TGCGCCAGCAGCCAAGATCTCGCAGGGGCTAAATCCTACGAGCAGTACTTC.

The V call is TRBV9, the J call TRBJ1-5; TRBD1 agrees at 11 bases. CDR3 length equals 17 residues. V shed 0 bases and J 3 bases; nucleotides not matched to a gene: 5. CDR1 SGDLS and CDR2 YYNGEE come from the germline V gene. For the CDR3, the DNA is TGTGCCAGCAGCGTAGGGACAGGGGGCAACGACAATCAGCCCCAGCATTTT. This translates into CASSVGTGGNDNQPQHF. Filled out from reference TRBV9 and TRBJ1-5, the complete variable domain reads DSGVTQTPKHLITATGQRVTLRCSPRSGDLSVYWYQQSLDQGLQFLIQYYNGEERAKGNILERFSAQQFPDLHSELNLSSLELGDSALYFCASSVGTGGNDNQPQHFGDGTRLSIL.

The V and J genes are TRBV6-1 and TRBJ1-3, with a possible D match to TRBD1 (6 bases). The germline V gene has CDR1 MNHNS and CDR2 SASEGT. CDR3 length: 15 residues. Trimming took 6 bases from V and 3 from J, leaving 15 bases between them. CDR3 nucleotides: TGTGCCAGCAGGCCTCGGGGGGCGCTTGGAAACACCATATATTTT. This sequence encodes CASRPRGALGNTIYF.

This clone was recorded only once. V is TRBV2 and J is TRBJ1-6; D is undetermined. V was cut by 9 bases and J by 7 bases, with 16 bases left in between. CDR1 is SNHLY and CDR2 is FYNNEI in the germline V gene. The CDR3 spans 14 residues. The CDR3 DNA reads TGTGCCAGTGACCTCGGCGGATCGAATTCACCCCTCCACTTT. Encoded protein: CASDLGGSNSPLHF.

The chain recombines TRBV28 with TRBJ1-2, with TRBD1 matching over 7 bases. Germline V gives CDR1 MDHEN, CDR2 SYDVKM. With 6 bases clipped from V and 4 bases from J, the junction kept 5 bases outside the gene matches. The length of the CDR3 is 13 residues. DNA for the CDR3: TGTGCCAGCAGATCCGGGACAGCCTATGGCTACACCTTC. This encodes CASRSGTAYGYTF.

This clone was detected only a few times. This chain connects TRBV7-9 to TRBJ2-2; tentatively, D is TRBD2 (6 bases). In germline, CDR1 is SEHNR, CDR2 FQNEAQ (reference sequence). The CDR3 spans 17 residues. Trimming pared 4 bases from V and 6 bases from J, leaving 21 bases between. CDR3 DNA sequence: TGTGCCAGCAGCTCATCCCCCGGGGGATTTGTGGCCGGGGAGCTGTTTTTT. Protein sequence: CASSSSPGGFVAGELFF.

The CDR3: CASSQDRTSGGLYNEQFF. DNA of the CDR3: TGCGCCAGCAGCCAAGATAGGACTAGCGGGGGACTTTACAATGAGCAGTTCTTC. The chain employs TRBV4-1 and TRBJ2-1; 13 bases fit TRBD2. The germline V gene encodes CDR1 MGHRA and CDR2 YSYEKL. Trimming cost V 0 bases and J 4 bases; bases outside gene matches: 6. The CDR3 has 18 amino acids.

This chain uses TRBV2 with TRBJ1-5; D may be TRBD1 (6 bases). Looked up from germline, CDR1 is SNHLY and CDR2 is FYNNEI. The CDR3 contains 15 residues. Trimming pared 3 bases from V and 4 bases from J, leaving 13 bases between. The CDR3 DNA reads TGTGCCAGCAGTGATAACAGGGAAAAAAATCAGCCCCAGCATTTT. This encodes CASSDNREKNQPQHF.

This clone was detected only once. The chain carries TRBV2 and TRBJ2-5; tentatively, D is TRBD2 (5 bases). The CDR3 consists of 14 residues. CDR1 is SNHLY and CDR2 is FYNNEI in the germline V gene. V was clipped by 5 bases and J by 0 bases, with 10 bases between them. The CDR3 nucleotides are TGTGCCAGCAGTCGCGGGCCTTACCAAGAGACCCAGTACTTC. This gives the protein CASSRGPYQETQYF.

The genes are TRBV6-6 and TRBJ2-3; TRBD2 aligns across 15 bases. The CDR3 consists of 15 residues. Germline loops: CDR1 MNHNY, CDR2 SVGAGI (reference sequence). Trimming took 5 bases from V and 5 from J; bases not matched to a gene: 2. The CDR3 loop is CASSGLAGGLDTQYF. The CDR3 DNA reads TGTGCCAGCAGTGGACTAGCGGGGGGGCTAGATACGCAGTATTTT.

The rearrangement uses TRBV27 and TRBJ2-5; D gene ambiguous. This CDR3 has 12 amino acids. Germline lookup yields CDR1 MNHEY and CDR2 SMNVEV (reference sequence). The V end was cut by 2 bases, the J end by 3 bases, with 4 bases between. The CDR3 DNA sequence: TGTGCCAGCAGTTTACGGGAAGAGACCCAGTACTTC. Its protein is CASSLREETQYF.

CDR3 loop: CASSPLPRGGRGETQYF. As DNA, the CDR3 is TGCGCCAGCAGCCCCCTTCCGCGGGGGGGCCGCGGGGAGACCCAGTACTTC. This chain connects TRBV5-1 to TRBJ2-5; 9 bases map to TRBD2. V lost 4 bases to trimming and J lost 5 bases; unmatched junction nucleotides: 15. Germline V gene sequence: CDR1 SGHRS, CDR2 YFSETQ. The CDR3 is made up of 17 amino acids.

In DNA form, the CDR3 reads TGTGCCAGCAGAGGGCCCGGGACAGGGTCGGGCTACACCTTC. Protein sequence: CASRGPGTGSGYTF. J is TRBJ1-2 and V is TRBV2; 9 bases fit TRBD1. This CDR3 has 14 residues. Germline CDR1 is SNHLY and CDR2 is FYNNEI. The ends lost 6 bases at V and 8 bases at J; junction bases unmatched: 10.

V and J are TRBV28 and TRBJ2-2; TRBD2 aligns across 9 bases. J gave up 4 bases and V 8 bases, and 11 bases lay outside the gene matches. Germline V gene data show CDR1 as MDHEN and CDR2 as SYDVKM. The CDR3 contains 16 residues. The CDR3 nucleotides are TGTGCCAGCTCCTCAGAGGGGCGGGGGGGCACCGGGGAGCTGTTTTTT. Its protein product is CASSSEGRGGTGELFF.

This chain joins TRBV19 and TRBJ1-5, with 7 bases fitting TRBD1. This CDR3 is built from 18 residues. V lost 8 bases to trimming and J lost 3 bases; unmatched junction nucleotides: 19. Germline V gene lookup returns CDR1 LNHDA and CDR2 SQIVND (reference sequence). The DNA of the CDR3 is TGTGCCAGTCGCCTTCGGGACAGACTTGGTGAACTCAATCAGCCCCAGCATTTT. Its translation is CASRLRDRLGELNQPQHF.

The J gene is TRBJ2-3, the V gene TRBV5-1, with 7 bases fitting TRBD1. J was trimmed by 4 bases and V by 6 bases; bases with no gene match: 8. This CDR3 is built from 14 residues. Germline V gene data show CDR1 as SGHRS and CDR2 as YFSETQ. CDR3 residues: CASKMDRLADTQYF. Written as DNA, the CDR3 is TGCGCCAGCAAAATGGACAGGTTGGCAGATACGCAGTATTTT.

J is TRBJ1-5 and V is TRBV7-6; D remains unclear. V dropped 1 base and J dropped 4 bases, with 17 bases sitting between them. The length of the CDR3 is 17 residues. The V gene's germline CDR1 is SGHVS and CDR2 FNYEAQ. CDR3 DNA: TGTGCCAGCAGCTTAGGAGGCGACCGGTCGGGGAATCAGCCCCAGCATTTT. Translation: CASSLGGDRSGNQPQHF.

The chain has TRBV10-3 and TRBJ2-1, with a weak D call TRBD2 (6 bases). The V gene lost 10 bases and the J gene lost 2 bases, with 15 bases spanning the gap. Germline V gene data show CDR1 as ENHRY and CDR2 as SYGVKD. The CDR3 is made up of 14 amino acids. CDR3 sequence reads: CATGGSTTYNEQFF. The CDR3 nucleotides are TGTGCCACCGGGGGTAGTACGACCTACAATGAGCAGTTCTTC.

The genes are TRBV27 and TRBJ2-7; the match to TRBD2 covers 7 bases. CDR3 length equals 16 residues. Germline values: CDR1 MNHEY, CDR2 SMNVEV (reference sequence). V gave up 4 bases and J gave up 2 bases; unmatched junction bases: 11. CDR3 DNA sequence: TGTGCCAGCAGTTCCCCGGGAGGCACTTCTCCCTACGAGCAGTACTTC. The encoded protein is CASSSPGGTSPYEQYF.

The rearrangement uses TRBV19 and TRBJ2-6; D might be TRBD1 (6 bases). Trimming stripped 3 bases from V and 0 bases from J, with 12 bases between. CDR1 and CDR2 (germline): LNHDA, SQIVND (reference sequence). The CDR3 covers 17 residues. The CDR3 DNA reads as TGTGCCAGTAGTATTGAGGGGGTTGGCTCTGGGGCCAACGTCCTGACTTTC. Translation: CASSIEGVGSGANVLTF.

The rearrangement uses TRBV25-1 and TRBJ1-1, with unresolved D. The CDR3 contains 11 residues. V dropped 11 bases and J dropped 0 bases, with 7 bases sitting between them. Germline V gives CDR1 MGHDK, CDR2 SYGVNS. The CDR3, as DNA: TGTGCCTCCGGGATGAACACTGAAGCTTTCTTT. It specifies CASGMNTEAFF.

This chain joins TRBV2 and TRBJ2-3, with a possible D match to TRBD1 (5 bases). Trimming removed 3 bases from V and 3 bases from J, with 10 bases in between. This CDR3 region has 14 residues. Germline V CDR1 and CDR2: SNHLY, FYNNEI. The CDR3 DNA reads TGTGCCAGCAGTGACAGGGAAGGGACAGATACGCAGTATTTT. Translated: CASSDREGTDTQYF.

This clone was detected only a few times. The DNA of the CDR3 is TGTGCCGCGTCAGAGGAGGGGGGGCAGCCCCAGCATTTT. It is translated as CAASEEGGQPQHF. V and J are TRBV19 and TRBJ1-5; a weak D match, TRBD1 (6 bases). The CDR3 loop spans 13 amino acids. V lost 11 bases and J lost 7, with 18 bases in between. Germline CDR1 reads LNHDA; CDR2 reads SQIVND (reference sequence).

The chain combines TRBV6-5 with TRBJ1-5; 10 bases agree with TRBD1. The CDR3 has 14 residues. Germline CDR1 is MNHEY and CDR2 is SVGAGI. J lost 4 bases, V lost 8 bases, and 5 bases had no gene match. The CDR3 DNA follows: TGTGCCAGCCGAGGGACAGGGGTGAATCAGCCCCAGCATTTT. As protein: CASRGTGVNQPQHF.

The chain recombines TRBV27 with TRBJ1-3; TRBD1 aligns across 7 bases. The CDR3 runs to 15 residues. V shed 4 bases and J 2 bases; nucleotides not matched to a gene: 5. Germline CDR1 MNHEY, CDR2 SMNVEV (reference sequence). CDR3 nucleotide sequence: TGTGCCAGCAGTTACACAGGGGAGGCTGGAAACACCATATATTTT. This gives the protein CASSYTGEAGNTIYF.